The rows below give T cell receptor beta chains drawn from one sample of a study of T-cell reconstitution after alpha-beta-depleted transplantation in children. From the PCR reads, TCRdb called clonotypes with MiXCR, one entry per CDR3 protein. The data show 700,000 to 950,000 distinct CDR3 sequences, roughly 15% seen once. The source material was PBMCs, mostly from graft donor cells, sampled 360 days after TCRalphabeta/CD19-depleted stem cell transplant. The receptor source for this set is a male patient younger than 18 who had a stem cell transplant for acute lymphoblastic leukemia, so the T cells may come from the graft donor. CDR3s include the opening cysteine and the closing phenylalanine or tryptophan. A D gene is named only where the DNA matches it firmly. Size tells how often a clone was seen (once, few, many) or the class of an expanded clone, and some rows leave it out.

CDR3 protein,CDR3 DNA,J gene,V gene,D gene,clone size
CASSQDQVGSGANVLTF,TGCGCCAGCAGCCAAGATCAAGTAGGTTCTGGGGCCAACGTCCTGACTTTC,TRBJ2-6,TRBV4-1,-,-
CASSHRSGLANSYEQYF,TGTGCCAGCAGCCATCGCTCGGGACTAGCGAACTCCTACGAGCAGTACTTC,TRBJ2-7,TRBV7-9,TRBD2,few
CASSATVVYYGYTF,TGTGCCAGCAGCGCGACAGTTGTTTATTATGGCTACACCTTC,TRBJ1-2,TRBV5-6,-,few
CASSFIGQANEQFF,TGTGCCAGCAGCTTCATTGGGCAGGCTAATGAGCAGTTCTTC,TRBJ2-1,TRBV5-6,-,few
CASSQGTREEEQYF,TGCGCCAGCAGCCAGGGTACCCGGGAGGAAGAGCAGTACTTC,TRBJ2-7,TRBV4-1,TRBD2,-
CSVTGDTIYF,TGCAGCGTAACCGGAGACACCATATATTTT,TRBJ1-3,TRBV29-1,-,many
CSARRVRQQETQYF,TGCAGTGCTAGAAGGGTACGACAGCAAGAGACCCAGTACTTC,TRBJ2-5,TRBV20-1,-,many
CASSIGLAEQFF,TGTGCCAGTAGTATAGGCCTAGCCGAGCAGTTCTTC,TRBJ2-1,TRBV19,-,-
CASSDTSGRPARELFF,TGTGCCAGCAGCGACACTAGCGGGAGGCCAGCCCGGGAGCTGTTTTTT,TRBJ2-2,TRBV7-2,TRBD2,few
CASSVRLAGGTTDTQYF,TGTGCCAGCAGCGTCCGCCTAGCGGGCGGGACCACAGATACGCAGTATTTT,TRBJ2-3,TRBV9,TRBD2,few
CASSSGRIENTEAFF,TGCGCCAGCAGCTCGGGAAGGATTGAAAACACTGAAGCTTTCTTT,TRBJ1-1,TRBV5-1,-,-
CASSWGPSQETQYF,TGTGCCAGCAGTTGGGGGCCTTCGCAAGAGACCCAGTACTTC,TRBJ2-5,TRBV6-5,-,few
CASSSGRKETQYF,TGTGCCAGCAGTAGCGGGAGAAAAGAGACCCAGTACTTC,TRBJ2-5,TRBV12-3/TRBV12-4,TRBD2,-
CASSPSRAEAFF,TGTGCCAGCAGTCCCTCGCGCGCTGAAGCTTTCTTT,TRBJ1-1,TRBV6-5,-,-
CATSDSATGRETQYF,TGTGCCACCAGTGATTCGGCGACAGGGCGAGAGACCCAGTACTTC,TRBJ2-5,TRBV24-1,TRBD1,-
CASSLSVTGYEQYF,TGCGCCAGCAGCTTGTCCGTTACAGGGTACGAGCAGTACTTC,TRBJ2-7,TRBV5-1,-,few
CASSWAGQGITGELFF,TGTGCCAGCAGCTGGGCGGGACAGGGAATAACCGGGGAGCTGTTTTTT,TRBJ2-2,TRBV7-8,TRBD1,-
CASSGGTSGPYNEQFF,TGCGCCAGCAGCGGAGGGACTAGCGGTCCCTACAATGAGCAGTTCTTC,TRBJ2-1,TRBV5-1,TRBD2,-
CSDTGPLGYTF,TGCAGTGATACAGGTCCCCTCGGCTACACCTTC,TRBJ1-2,TRBV20-1,-,-
CSVYRGHYEQYF,TGCAGCGTTTACAGGGGTCACTACGAGCAGTACTTC,TRBJ2-7,TRBV29-1,TRBD1,many
CASNYWGNNEQFF,TGCGCCAGCAATTACTGGGGCAACAATGAGCAGTTCTTC,TRBJ2-1,TRBV5-1,-,-
CASTEPGLEGYTF,TGTGCCAGCACCGAGCCCGGTCTCGAGGGCTACACCTTC,TRBJ1-2,TRBV12-3/TRBV12-4,-,-
CASTRRLAGGGEQFF,TGTGCCAGTACCCGTCGACTAGCGGGAGGAGGTGAGCAGTTCTTC,TRBJ2-1,TRBV19,TRBD2,few
CASRPGLAPFRANNEQFF,TGTGCCAGCAGGCCGGGACTAGCGCCCTTTAGAGCTAACAATGAGCAGTTCTTC,TRBJ2-1,TRBV27,TRBD2,many
CASSRSGFANTGELFF,TGTGCCAGCAGCCGCTCGGGATTCGCGAACACCGGGGAGCTGTTTTTT,TRBJ2-2,TRBV7-3,-,few
CSAREDSYEQYF,TGCAGTGCTAGGGAGGACAGCTACGAGCAGTACTTC,TRBJ2-7,TRBV20-1,-,many
CSATQGAQLNTEAFF,TGCAGTGCTACACAGGGCGCCCAGTTGAACACTGAAGCTTTCTTT,TRBJ1-1,TRBV20-1,-,few
CASSLATPDSYEQYF,TGCGCCAGCAGCTTGGCCACTCCGGACTCCTACGAGCAGTACTTC,TRBJ2-7,TRBV5-1,-,-
CASSVRTGQYF,TGTGCCAGCAGCGTCAGGACTGGGCAGTACTTC,TRBJ2-5,TRBV12-3/TRBV12-4,-,many
CASRIKGRSNEKLFF,TGTGCCAGCAGGATAAAGGGGCGGTCTAATGAAAAACTGTTTTTT,TRBJ1-4,TRBV12-3/TRBV12-4,-,few
CSVGVGGSEQYF,TGCAGCGTTGGGGTCGGTGGATCCGAGCAGTACTTC,TRBJ2-7,TRBV29-1,-,few
CASSPRTGGPNEQFF,TGTGCCAGCAGCCCGAGGACGGGAGGGCCGAATGAGCAGTTCTTC,TRBJ2-1,TRBV6-1,TRBD2,-
CASSSWTNPSSYEQYF,TGTGCCAGCAGCTCTTGGACTAACCCCAGCTCCTACGAGCAGTACTTC,TRBJ2-7,TRBV4-2,-,few
CASSLDRGRFGYNEQFF,TGCGCCAGCAGCTTGGACAGGGGGCGATTTGGCTACAATGAGCAGTTCTTC,TRBJ2-1,TRBV5-1,TRBD1,-
CASSDGWDTQYF,TGTGCCAGCAGCGACGGGTGGGATACGCAGTATTTT,TRBJ2-3,TRBV6-1,-,many
CASSYTGGGYEQYF,TGTGCCAGCAGCTATACAGGGGGGGGATACGAGCAGTACTTC,TRBJ2-7,TRBV12-3/TRBV12-4,-,few
CASSLEALYRDRVIWTEAFF,TGTGCCAGCAGTTTAGAGGCCTTATATCGGGACAGGGTTATTTGGACTGAAGCTTTCTTT,TRBJ1-1,TRBV12-3/TRBV12-4,TRBD1,few
CASSFRASGGKYEQYF,TGTGCCAGCAGTTTCCGGGCTAGCGGAGGGAAGTACGAGCAGTACTTC,TRBJ2-7,TRBV6-5,TRBD2,many
CASSLGWNSSYEQYF,TGTGCCAGCAGCTTAGGATGGAATAGCTCCTACGAGCAGTACTTC,TRBJ2-7,TRBV7-9,-,-
CASSFGIGTGFYEQYF,TGTGCCAGCAGTTTTGGGATCGGGACAGGCTTCTACGAGCAGTACTTC,TRBJ2-7,TRBV27,TRBD1,few
CASSLFLGLQETQYF,TGCGCCAGCAGCTTGTTTCTTGGCCTCCAAGAGACCCAGTACTTC,TRBJ2-5,TRBV5-1,-,-
CASSYSSKGQRNTEAFF,TGTGCCAGCAGTTACTCGAGCAAGGGACAGCGCAACACTGAAGCTTTCTTT,TRBJ1-1,TRBV6-5,TRBD1,few
CASSLGLGSPGSYGQYF,TGCGCCAGCAGCTTGGGTCTTGGGTCCCCAGGGAGCTATGGGCAGTACTTC,TRBJ2-7,TRBV5-1,-,many
CASSPTFGHRGSGNSPLHF,TGTGCCAGCAGCCCCACCTTTGGGCACCGCGGTTCGGGAAATTCACCCCTCCACTTT,TRBJ1-6,TRBV3-1,-,-
CATSRDTGYEQYF,TGTGCCACCAGCAGAGACACAGGGTACGAGCAGTACTTC,TRBJ2-7,TRBV15,-,-
CASSQTRGPYEQYF,TGTGCCAGCAGCCAAACGCGGGGCCCATACGAGCAGTACTTC,TRBJ2-7,TRBV3-1,-,few